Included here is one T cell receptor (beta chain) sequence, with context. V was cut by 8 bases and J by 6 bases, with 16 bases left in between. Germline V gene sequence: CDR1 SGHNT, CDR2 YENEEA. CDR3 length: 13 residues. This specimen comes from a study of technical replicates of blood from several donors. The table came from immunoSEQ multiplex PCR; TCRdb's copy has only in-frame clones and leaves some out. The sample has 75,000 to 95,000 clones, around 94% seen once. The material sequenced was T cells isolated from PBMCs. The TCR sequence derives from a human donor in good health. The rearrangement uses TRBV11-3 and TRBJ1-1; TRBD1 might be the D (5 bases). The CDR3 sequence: CASRFGASAEAFF. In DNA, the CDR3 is TGTGCCAGCCGGTTTGGGGCCAGCGCTGAAGCTTTCTTT.